A selection of T cell receptor beta chains follows, all from one sample in a study of T cells in localized non-small cell lung cancer. Repertoires were generated with immunoSEQ multiplex PCR, while TCRdb's copy carries only in-frame clones and drops some. The data hold approximately 21,000 clones, with 85% to 90% observed a single time. Source: peripheral blood, taken before any cancer treatment. These receptors all stem from a male donor older than 55 with stage I lung adenocarcinoma. The CDR3 runs from the conserved cysteine through the conserved F or W. Each record gives: V gene, CDR3 length, CDR3 protein.

TRBV19 16 CASSIVAGGFYNEQFF
TRBV7-9 12 CASSSYDQPQHF
TRBV9 18 CASSVVRGLQTGGDGYTF
TRBV9 13 CASSESAGGEAFF
TRBV7-3 15 CASSSSRGGTDTQYF
TRBV5-6 13 CASSRGEGSPLHF
TRBV2 14 CASSEAGRGGEQYF
TRBV9 15 CASSFGLEEVNEQFF
TRBV19 13 CASTDRVTDTQYF
TRBV19 12 CASSLSNTEAFF
TRBV5-4 14 CASSSQGIMREQYF
TRBV19 16 CASSIGLAGPMDTQYF
TRBV30 13 CAWSALRTYEQYF
TRBV6-1 15 CASRVRRGGNQPQHF
TRBV23-1 14 CASSRYYSGNEQFF
TRBV30 16 CAWSVRYGTLSYEQYF
TRBV7-9 14 CASSLRTGRDTQYF
TRBV11-2 17 CASSSPPWGSYQETQYF
TRBV5-1 17 CASSLGGPGSTNEKLFF
TRBV10-2 15 CASSEWGQGDGGYTF
TRBV11-3 16 CASSLDGGLNPGELFF
TRBV6-5 14 CASSPGHSNQPQHF
TRBV7-3 13 CASSLTDSSEQYF
TRBV19 17 CVSSLQGQPRVNQPQHF
TRBV4-1 14 CASSSETGRPEAFF
TRBV5-5 16 CASSTRTGMFTGELFF
TRBV29-1 13 CSARTGGDNEQFF
TRBV11-2 16 CASSLVGGHSYNEQFF
TRBV18 13 CASSPLQGEEAFF
TRBV7-2 16 CASSRTGTGGVETQYF
TRBV11-2 14 CASSSGTGWGGYTF
TRBV29-1 11 CSVAEDYEQYF
TRBV11-2 15 CASSFSTGGEETQYF
TRBV28 15 CASSSPGRSSYEQYF
TRBV7-9 12 CASSLGGVDQYF
TRBV6-4 15 CASSDAALGTDTQYF
TRBV5-1 16 CASSPLGAGGTDTQYF
TRBV7-2 18 CASSSSGTSGRWGETQYF
TRBV4-1 17 CASSLGTGGGKNEKLFF
TRBV5-5 20 CASSSRSSGLAGSSYNEQFF
TRBV5-6 13 CASSPDRAGEQYF
TRBV6-5 15 CASSWGGQTNYGYTF
TRBV19 13 CASSPGGGQPQHF
TRBV6-6 12 CASSFLNQPQHF
TRBV28 16 CASRTGILYSNQPQHF
TRBV9 13 CASSSQGNQPQHF
TRBV6-1 15 CASSEVAESNQPQHF
TRBV7-6 16 CASSSTGTGGSYEQYF
TRBV5-1 16 CASSSGGPGEGETQYF
TRBV6-5 13 CASAPLGNNEQFF
TRBV7-2 17 CASSLEPQGTENTEAFF
TRBV19 14 CASSIRGEYNEQFF
TRBV7-9 13 CASSLGGQPKGFF
TRBV5-1 16 CASSPDGRRNTGELFF
TRBV7-8 15 CASSERDRINYGYTF